Presented here are 10 T cell receptor beta chains from one specimen sequenced in a study of blood T cell repertoires in COVID-19. Sequencing used immunoSEQ multiplex PCR; TCRdb keeps in-frame clones, though not all of them. Altogether some 190,000 clones are present, 84% being singletons, with the ten largest covering over 6%. The sequenced material came from peripheral blood. The receptors were gathered from a woman older than 75 with COVID-19, enrolled during active disease.

This chain links TRBV21-1 with TRBJ1-6; the table calls TRBD1, which could not be checked here. TRBV21-1 is a pseudogene segment. The CDR3 runs 14 residues. In DNA, the CDR3 is TGTGCCAGCATTCCGGACAGTCATAATTCACCCCTCCACTTT. Residues: CASIPDSHNSPLHF.

The chain recombines TRBV5-4 with TRBJ1-1; D is perhaps TRBD1 (6 bases). The CDR3 has 13 amino acids. V was shortened by 5 bases and J by 7 bases, with 15 bases between the two germline ends. Germline CDR1 and CDR2: SGHNT and YYREEE (reference sequence). This CDR3 reads CASSESGRGEAFF. For the CDR3, the DNA is TGTGCCAGCAGTGAATCGGGCAGGGGTGAAGCTTTCTTT.

The V gene is TRBV18, the J gene TRBJ1-5; D call uncertain. This CDR3 contains 13 residues. Trimming took 5 bases from V and 5 from J, leaving 10 bases between them. Germline-derived CDR1 and CDR2 are KGHSH and LQKENI. CDR3 coding DNA: TGTGCCAGCTCAAGCAACGGGGATCAGCCCCAGCATTTT. It specifies CASSSNGDQPQHF.

In its sample, this clone was seen once. The CDR3 protein is CATKSWTGEAQPQHF. In DNA form, the CDR3 reads TGTGCCACGAAAAGTTGGACAGGGGAAGCTCAGCCCCAGCATTTT. The genes are TRBV19 and TRBJ1-5; 9 bases are shared with TRBD1. The CDR3 is 15 residues long. Germline CDR1 LNHDA, CDR2 SQIVND (reference sequence). The V gene end was trimmed by 10 bases and the J gene end by 6 bases; junction bases not matched to a gene: 13.

V and J are TRBV2 and TRBJ2-1; 10 bases fit TRBD2. V lost 0 bases and J lost 7; bases outside the gene matches: 18. Germline values: CDR1 SNHLY, CDR2 FYNNEI. This CDR3 spans 20 amino acids. CDR3 residues: CASSEALSSGRFGRTNEQFF. DNA for the CDR3: TGTGCCAGCAGTGAAGCGCTTAGTAGCGGGAGGTTCGGGAGGACGAATGAGCAGTTCTTC.

CDR3 loop: CASSSTGEAFF. The CDR3 nucleotides are TGTGCCAGCAGCTCGACCGGGGAAGCTTTCTTT. V gene TRBV6-5 combines with J gene TRBJ1-1; D unresolved. This CDR3 comprises 11 residues. The V end lost 6 bases, the J end lost 8 bases, and 10 bases lay between the germline ends. Looked up from germline, CDR1 is MNHEY and CDR2 is SVGAGI.

The chain is built from TRBV3-1 (or the pseudogene TRBV3-2) and TRBJ2-7; a possible D gene is TRBD2 (6 bases). Trimming stripped 11 bases from V and 0 bases from J, with 8 bases between. CDR1 LGHDT and CDR2 YNNKEL come from the germline V gene (reference sequence). The CDR3 length is 11 residues. Written as DNA, the CDR3 is TGTGCCGCCGGGAGCTCCTACGAGCAGTACTTC. Its translation: CAAGSSYEQYF.

The rearrangement uses TRBV3-1 (or the pseudogene TRBV3-2) and TRBJ1-2; no clear D. CDR3 length: 12 amino acids. V lost 2 bases to trimming and J lost 6 bases, with 7 bases between them. CDR1 and CDR2 (germline): LGHDT, YNNKEL (reference sequence). The CDR3 nucleotides read TGTGCCAGCAGCCAATATCCCCATGGCTACACCTTC. It yields the protein CASSQYPHGYTF.

This chain joins TRBV5-1 and TRBJ2-2; TRBD1 aligns across 8 bases. Unmatched junction bases numbered 5, after V lost 3 bases and J lost 7 bases. This CDR3 region has 14 residues. CDR1 is SGHRS and CDR2 is YFSETQ in the germline V gene. The DNA for the CDR3 is TGCGCCAGCAGCTCGGACAGGGAGGACGGGGAGCTGTTTTTT. Protein sequence: CASSSDREDGELFF.

The gene calls are TRBV6-5 and TRBJ1-2; D not resolved. The V and J ends lost 5 bases and 0 bases respectively, with 10 bases between them. This CDR3 contains 14 residues. Germline assignment: CDR1 MNHEY and CDR2 SVGAGI. The CDR3 is CASSPGFSNYGYTF. The CDR3, as DNA: TGTGCCAGCAGTCCCGGGTTTTCTAACTATGGCTACACCTTC.